This T cell receptor beta chain emerged from a study of T cells in Graves' hyperthyroidism and ophthalmopathy. This clonotype was counted at least ten times. What it binds is not known. V lost 1 base and J 5 bases, leaving 12 bases between the germline ends. The CDR3 sequence is 13 residues long. Germline V gene sequence: CDR1 DFQATT, CDR2 SNEGSKA (reference sequence). Regions amplified from RNA transcripts were the TCR beta CDR3 regions. HTBI primers drove first-round RT-PCR of the TCR CDR3. TCRdb reprocessed the multiplex PCR reads via MiXCR and lists one record per CDR3 protein. The sample shows hundreds of thousands of distinct CDR3 sequences, around 16% of them seen only once. Across 18 months, stable Graves' hyperthyroidism was marked by no progression to ophthalmopathy. Used for diagnoses were clinical symptoms, serum thyroxine and TRAb, thyroid ultrasound and orbital computed tomography. The study's findings and limits: It was a median approximately 6 months before onset that the model predicted ophthalmopathy.

The specimen was blood. The gene calls are TRBV20-1 and TRBJ2-7, with D possibly matching TRBD1 (7 bases). This TCR was sampled from a woman under 30 with Graves' hyperthyroidism. CDR3: CSARATGRNEQYF. CDR3 in DNA: TGCAGTGCTAGAGCGACAGGGAGGAACGAGCAGTACTTC.